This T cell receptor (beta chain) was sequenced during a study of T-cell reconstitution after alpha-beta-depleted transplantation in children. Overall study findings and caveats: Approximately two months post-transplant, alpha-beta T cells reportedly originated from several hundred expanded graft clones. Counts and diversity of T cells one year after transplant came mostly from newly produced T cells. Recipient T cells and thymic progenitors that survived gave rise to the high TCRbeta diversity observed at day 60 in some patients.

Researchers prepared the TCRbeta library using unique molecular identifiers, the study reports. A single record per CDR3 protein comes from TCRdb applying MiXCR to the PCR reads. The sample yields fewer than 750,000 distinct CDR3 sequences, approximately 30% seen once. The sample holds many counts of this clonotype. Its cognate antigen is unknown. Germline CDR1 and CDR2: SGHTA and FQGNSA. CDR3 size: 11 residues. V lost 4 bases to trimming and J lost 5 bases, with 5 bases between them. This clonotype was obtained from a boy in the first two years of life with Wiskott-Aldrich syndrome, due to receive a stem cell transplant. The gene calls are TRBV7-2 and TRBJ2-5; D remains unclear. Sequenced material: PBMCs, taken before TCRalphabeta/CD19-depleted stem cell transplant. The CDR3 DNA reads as TGTGCCAGCAGCTCAAGGGAGACCCAGTACTTC. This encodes CASSSRETQYF.